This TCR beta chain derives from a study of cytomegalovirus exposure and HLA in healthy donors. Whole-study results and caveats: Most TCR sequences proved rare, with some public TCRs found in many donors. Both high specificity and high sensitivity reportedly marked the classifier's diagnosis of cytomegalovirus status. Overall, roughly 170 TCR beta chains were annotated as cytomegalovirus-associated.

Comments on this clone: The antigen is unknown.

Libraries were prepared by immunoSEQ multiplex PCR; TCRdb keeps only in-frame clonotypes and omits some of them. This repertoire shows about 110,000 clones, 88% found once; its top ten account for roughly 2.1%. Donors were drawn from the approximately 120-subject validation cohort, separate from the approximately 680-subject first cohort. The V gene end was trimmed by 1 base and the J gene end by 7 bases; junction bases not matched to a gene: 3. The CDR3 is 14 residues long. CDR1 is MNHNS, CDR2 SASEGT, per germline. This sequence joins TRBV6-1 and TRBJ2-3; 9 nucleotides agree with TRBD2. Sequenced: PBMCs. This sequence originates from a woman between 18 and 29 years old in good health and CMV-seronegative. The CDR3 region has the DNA TGTGCCAGCAGTGAAGGCGGGAGGGCCTATACGCAGTATTTT. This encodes CASSEGGRAYTQYF.